In this sample, the clone carrying this T cell receptor (beta chain) turned up once. The antigen is unknown. The treatment: oral pan-JAK inhibitor, 5-10 mg twice daily. Sorting of PBMCs yielded the CD4+ and CD8+ T cells. Extracted from the samples, RNA was reverse transcribed into cDNA to serve as the sequencing template. Method: immunoSEQ multiplex PCR; TCRdb's copy keeps in-frame clones and lacks some. The sample contains more than 150,000 clones, around three fifths of which appear only once. The sample is drawn from a study of CD8+ T cells in alopecia areata. The wider study: Patients in the study were on tofacitinib for 6 to 18 months, then off it for 6 months.

Points from the study as a whole: Many expanded lesional clones remained in scalp and blood on tofacitinib. For lesional scalp, especially alopecia totalis/universalis, clonality was higher than in normal scalp.

Specimen: CD8+ T cells sorted from blood, collected at week 24, from a patient treated with tofacitinib. The receptor comes from a human donor with alopecia areata.

As DNA, the CDR3 is TGTGCCAGCAGTGAAGACCCGGCTGAAGCTTTCTTT. Its translation: CASSEDPAEAFF. V gene TRBV2 combines with J gene TRBJ1-1, with D uncertain. Trimming removed 1 base at V and 6 bases at J, with 6 bases between. The V gene's germline CDR1 is SNHLY and CDR2 FYNNEI. There are 12 residues in the CDR3.